A single sample is the source of the 6 T cell receptor beta chains below, sequenced in a study of identical twins. Each CDR3 protein is one row after TCRdb ran MiXCR on the 5' RACE reads. The table has roughly 1,500,000 distinct CDR3 sequences, about 30% seen once. Sequencing was performed on cord blood. The receptors shown here come from a newborn girl in good health.

V usage is TRBV20-1 and J usage is TRBJ2-1, with TRBD2 matching 14 bases. The CDR3 has 18 residues. Trimming removed 1 base from V and 7 bases from J; junction bases left unmatched: 12. Germline assignment: CDR1 DFQATT and CDR2 SNEGSKA (reference sequence). The CDR3 DNA follows: TGCAGTGCTAGAGTCCCCGGACTAGCGGGGGGCTTACCTAATGAGCAGTTCTTC. This translates into CSARVPGLAGGLPNEQFF.

The V gene is TRBV11-2, the J gene TRBJ2-7; 8 nucleotides align to TRBD2. The CDR3 sequence is 16 residues long. The J segment lost 3 bases and the V segment lost 0 bases, leaving 7 bases of the junction unmatched. Germline CDR1 reads SGHAT; CDR2 reads FQNNGV. CDR3 sequence (DNA): TGTGCCAGCAGCTTAGAGAGGCGGGAGGTGGTCTACGAGCAGTACTTC. This encodes CASSLERREVVYEQYF.

CDR3 in amino acids: CASSEWGLTGPYGYTF. DNA of the CDR3: TGTGCCAGCAGTGAATGGGGCCTGACAGGCCCCTATGGCTACACCTTC. The V and J genes are TRBV25-1 and TRBJ1-2, with a tentative D call TRBD1 (6 bases). V gave up 1 base and J gave up 4 bases, with 16 bases separating them. The CDR3 is 16 residues long. Germline V CDR1 and CDR2: MGHDK, SYGVNS.

This clonotype was observed many times. The J gene is TRBJ2-7, the V gene TRBV4-2; 11 positions agree with TRBD2. Germline CDR1 LGHNA, CDR2 YNFKEQ. The CDR3 is made up of 15 amino acids. Trimming cost V 4 bases and J 4 bases; bases outside gene matches: 6. The CDR3 sequence: CASSRGTSGDYEQYF. DNA of the CDR3: TGTGCCAGCAGCCGCGGGACTAGCGGAGATTACGAGCAGTACTTC.

The chain joins TRBV6-4 to TRBJ2-5; D is ambiguous. V was clipped by 3 bases and J by 1 base, with 15 bases between them. The CDR3 has 16 amino acids. CDR1 is MRHNA, CDR2 SNTAGT, per germline. The CDR3 nucleotides are TGTGCCAGCAGTGATATATTGGCAGGAGCCCAAGAGACCCAGTACTTC. Protein sequence: CASSDILAGAQETQYF.

The chain uses TRBV29-1 and TRBJ2-3; D remains unclear. The CDR3 runs to 13 residues. CDR1 and CDR2 (germline): SQVTM, ANQGSEA. The ends were cut back, 6 bases at V and 4 bases at J, with 14 bases in the middle. CDR3 region: CSVRRAPADTQYF. The CDR3 DNA sequence: TGCAGCGTGCGTAGGGCCCCCGCAGATACGCAGTATTTT.